These T cell receptor beta chains were read from a single sample in a study of blood T cell repertoires in COVID-19. Measured with immunoSEQ multiplex PCR; TCRdb has only the in-frame clones, and not every one. The data contain about 77,000 clones, around three quarters of them seen just once; the ten biggest clones take up around 4.8%. The sequencing sample was made of peripheral blood. The receptors were gathered from an older woman with acute or convalescent COVID-19. CDR3s leave out the opening cysteine and the closing phenylalanine or tryptophan.

TRBJ2-7	TRBV12-5	ASGLGASGGRSYEQY
TRBJ1-1	TRBV27	ASRVDRDFPEAF
TRBJ1-2	TRBV19	ASSIDLEGSNNYGYT
TRBJ2-5	TRBV2	ASSLTSGETQY
TRBJ2-7	TRBV7-2	ASSSRQAITYEQY
TRBJ2-5	TRBV4-1	ASSTGRGTSGGETQY
TRBJ1-2	TRBV6-5	ASRTGQGLDYGYT
TRBJ2-6	TRBV19	ASSIAGVPPSGANVLT
TRBJ2-5	TRBV7-2	ASSFPGTRETQY
TRBJ1-1	TRBV5-6	ASSLFTGTRNTEAF
TRBJ2-7	TRBV3-1/TRBV3-2	ASSLTSGSSYEQY
TRBJ2-1	TRBV7-2	ASGRLAANEQF
TRBJ1-5	TRBV7-8	ASSLLRVGNQPQH
TRBJ1-2	TRBV27	ASSLGYRAGGYT
TRBJ2-1	TRBV5-1	ASSRTSGVNNEQF
TRBJ1-4	TRBV29-1	SVRTGGMQINEKLF
TRBJ2-1	TRBV19	ASSTTSGAYNEQF
TRBJ2-2	TRBV24-1	ATRGLEGTGELF
TRBJ1-1	TRBV27	ASSLYGAFNTEAF
TRBJ2-7	TRBV28	ASSLGTGYGEQY
TRBJ2-7	TRBV6-2/TRBV6-3	ASSPGQNYEQY
TRBJ2-5	TRBV6-5	ASSYWGGQETQY
TRBJ1-3	TRBV6-6	ASSPGQILSGNTIY
TRBJ1-6	TRBV2	ASVARGQIGNSPLH
TRBJ1-6	TRBV27	ASSFAMYNSPLH
TRBJ1-5	TRBV6-5	ASTSARSNQPQH
TRBJ1-4	TRBV14	ASSQDQGVVKKLF
TRBJ2-2	TRBV5-3	ARSAKGSGGNTGELF
TRBJ1-4	TRBV18	ASSLYTGQVNEKLF
TRBJ1-2	TRBV5-8	ASSRGQGARGYT
TRBJ1-1	TRBV5-6	ASSLTEVNTEAF
TRBJ1-5	TRBV6-2/TRBV6-3	ASSYRGQGNQPQH
TRBJ2-1	TRBV19	ASSTDRVYNEQF
TRBJ2-4	TRBV4-2	ASSQGGGNLQY
TRBJ1-1	TRBV4-1	ASSQVRWSTEAF
TRBJ2-1	TRBV29-1	SVEERDYNEQF